This entry lists 30 T cell receptor beta chains sequenced from one sample in a study of shared T cell receptors in the human thymus. The protocol was immunoSEQ multiplex PCR, while the TCRdb copy is restricted to in-frame clones and leaves out a portion. Among about 660,000 clones, over 75% were seen once, and the ten largest hold over 0.008%. The same sample was also studied in work on human thymus T cells.

Sequenced sample: thymocytes. These receptors originate from a boy in the first two years of life with a congenital heart defect.

V usage is TRBV18 and J usage is TRBJ1-4; no firm D call. CDR3 length: 17 residues. The V gene lost 1 base and the J gene lost 0 bases, with 12 bases spanning the gap. Germline-derived CDR1 and CDR2 are KGHSH and LQKENI. DNA of the CDR3: TGTGCCAGCTCACCACGTCCCCCAGTTGCAACTAATGAAAAACTGTTTTTT. It is translated as CASSPRPPVATNEKLFF.

The DNA of the CDR3 is TGCAGTGCTAGGGTGCCCCGGGCTTTCTTT. Translating it yields CSARVPRAFF. V usage is TRBV20-1 and J usage is TRBJ1-1; D uncertain. Trimming pared 3 bases from V and 11 bases from J, leaving 10 bases between. Germline V gene data show CDR1 as DFQATT and CDR2 as SNEGSKA (reference sequence). This CDR3 spans 10 amino acids.

This chain joins TRBV6-1 and TRBJ2-7; 10 nucleotides line up with TRBD2. CDR1 and CDR2 from the germline V gene are MNHNS and SASEGT. The CDR3 spans 16 residues. V was pared by 4 bases and J by 0 bases, with 6 bases of the junction left unmatched. CDR3 residues: CASSVGLAVGSYEQYF. Written as DNA, the CDR3 is TGTGCCAGCAGTGTAGGACTAGCGGTGGGCTCCTACGAGCAGTACTTC.

The CDR3: CASSEKNRAEAGELFF. As DNA, the CDR3 is TGTGCCAGCAGCGAGAAGAACAGGGCAGAGGCCGGGGAGCTGTTTTTT. The chain recombines TRBV7-9 with TRBJ2-2; TRBD1 is a possible D gene (6 bases). The germline V and J ends were trimmed by 5 bases and 6 bases, with 19 bases remaining between them. Per germline, CDR1 SEHNR and CDR2 FQNEAQ (reference sequence). This CDR3 has 16 residues.

This chain connects TRBV5-6 to TRBJ1-5; tentatively, D is TRBD1 (6 bases). Trimming left V 4 bases short and J 6 bases short, with 14 bases between. The CDR3 runs to 14 residues. The germline CDR1 and CDR2 sequences are SGHDT and YYEEEE. The chain's CDR3 is CASSPRQGTQPQHF. CDR3 DNA sequence: TGTGCCAGCAGCCCTCGGCAGGGGACTCAGCCCCAGCATTTT.

The chain's CDR3 is CASSPTLIRVNTDTQYF. CDR3 coding DNA: TGCGCCAGCAGCCCGACTTTGATCAGGGTTAACACAGATACGCAGTATTTT. V usage is TRBV4-3 and J usage is TRBJ2-3; perhaps TRBD1 as D (5 bases). The CDR3 has 17 residues. V lost 4 bases to trimming and J lost 2 bases, with 19 bases between them. The germline V gene encodes CDR1 LGHNA and CDR2 YSLEER.

The chain is built from TRBV5-4 and TRBJ2-5; a possible D gene is TRBD1 (7 bases). Germline assignment: CDR1 SGHNT and CDR2 YYREEE (reference sequence). V gave up 4 bases and J gave up 5 bases, with 21 bases separating them. This CDR3 is 16 amino acids long. The CDR3 loop is CASSPSDRRGRETQYF. The CDR3, as DNA: TGTGCCAGCAGCCCCTCGGACAGGAGGGGGAGGGAGACCCAGTACTTC. The whole variable domain, remainder taken from reference TRBV5-4 and TRBJ2-5, is ETGVTQSPTHLIKTRGQQVTLRCSSQSGHNTVSWYQQALGQGPQFIFQYYREEENGRGNFPPRFSGLQFPNYSSELNVNALELDDSALYLCASSPSDRRGRETQYFGPGTRLLVL.

The chain employs TRBV19 and TRBJ2-3; 8 bases match TRBD2. Per germline, CDR1 LNHDA and CDR2 SQIVND (reference sequence). The CDR3 loop spans 15 amino acids. Losses at the gene ends were 1 base for V and 5 bases for J; bases not matched to a gene: 5. The CDR3: CASSIGAGGRDTQYF. The CDR3 nucleotides read TGTGCCAGTAGTATAGGGGCGGGAGGACGAGATACGCAGTATTTT.

This chain uses TRBV21-1 with TRBJ2-7; the table's D call of TRBD2 was not tested on the DNA. TRBV21-1 is flagged as a pseudogene. CDR3 length: 16 amino acids. The CDR3 DNA is TGTGCCAGCACCTCCCACGGGACAGCGGGGGCCTACGAGCAGTACTTC. Amino acids: CASTSHGTAGAYEQYF.

This rearrangement joins TRBV27 to TRBJ1-4; D is unclear. The CDR3 sequence is 13 residues long. V was clipped by 3 bases and J by 8 bases, with 10 bases between them. Germline CDR1 MNHEY, CDR2 SMNVEV (reference sequence). CDR3 nucleotides: TGTGCCAGCAGTTTCCTGTCGGGGGAAAAACTGTTTTTT. Amino acid sequence: CASSFLSGEKLFF.

The chain couples TRBV30 to TRBJ2-5; D may be TRBD2 (5 bases). The CDR3 covers 14 residues. Trimming removed 4 bases at V and 5 bases at J, with 17 bases between. From germline, CDR1 is GTSNPN and CDR2 SVGIG (reference sequence). The CDR3 loop reads CAWIEPGKEETQYF. For the CDR3, the DNA is TGTGCCTGGATCGAACCCGGGAAAGAGGAGACCCAGTACTTC.

The rearrangement joins TRBV4-3 to TRBJ1-5; a possible D gene is TRBD1 (6 bases). CDR1 and CDR2 from the germline V gene are LGHNA and YSLEER. CDR3 length: 18 residues. Trimming shortened V by 2 bases and J by 0 bases, and 17 bases separated the two germline ends. The CDR3 DNA follows: TGCGCCAGCAGCCAAATCGCGCGGGGGCCTTATAGCAATCAGCCCCAGCATTTT. Its protein is CASSQIARGPYSNQPQHF.

The chain carries TRBV4-1 and TRBJ2-3, with 12 bases matching TRBD2. The trim removed 4 bases at V and 2 bases at J, leaving 1 base unmatched. The germline CDR1 and CDR2 sequences are MGHRA and YSYEKL. The CDR3 has 15 amino acids. Here the CDR3 reads CASSRTSGNTDTQYF. The CDR3 DNA reads as TGCGCCAGCAGCCGGACTAGCGGGAACACAGATACGCAGTATTTT.

This chain uses TRBV6-5 with TRBJ2-7; 10 positions match TRBD1. Germline lookup yields CDR1 MNHEY and CDR2 SVGAGI. The CDR3 consists of 14 residues. J gave up 2 bases and V 8 bases, and 6 bases lay outside the gene matches. CDR3 bases: TGTGCCAGCGGCCGGGACAGGGGACCCTACGAGCAGTACTTC. This gives the protein CASGRDRGPYEQYF.

This clone has just a few counts. This sequence joins TRBV7-9 and TRBJ2-1; tentative D call: TRBD2 (6 bases). Deletions cut 1 base from V and 2 bases from J, with 15 bases between. CDR3 length equals 17 residues. Germline V gives CDR1 SEHNR, CDR2 FQNEAQ (reference sequence). DNA of the CDR3: TGTGCCAGCAGCTTAGGAGGGACTCACAACCCCTACAATGAGCAGTTCTTC. Amino acids: CASSLGGTHNPYNEQFF. The whole variable domain, filled in from reference TRBV7-9 and TRBJ2-1, reads DTGVSQNPRHKITKRGQNVTFRCDPISEHNRLYWYRQTLGQGPEFLTYFQNEAQLEKSRLLSDRFSAERPKGSFSTLEIQRTEQGDSAMYLCASSLGGTHNPYNEQFFGPGTRLTVL.

The genes are TRBV5-6 and TRBJ2-5, with D possibly matching TRBD2 (7 bases). Trimming left V 2 bases short and J 4 bases short, with 21 bases between. The CDR3 has 17 residues. CDR1 is SGHDT and CDR2 is YYEEEE in the germline V gene. CDR3 in amino acids: CASSFGLRGRATETQYF. CDR3 sequence (DNA): TGTGCCAGCAGCTTTGGCCTGAGGGGGAGGGCCACAGAGACCCAGTACTTC.

The chain links TRBV14 to TRBJ2-1; perhaps TRBD2 as D (9 bases). Germline CDR1 is SGHDN and CDR2 is FVKESK. V was shortened by 4 bases and J by 12 bases, with 34 bases between the two germline ends. CDR3 length: 19 amino acids. This CDR3 reads CASSPPDRALVAGELGQFF. The CDR3 DNA sequence: TGTGCCAGCAGCCCCCCGGACAGGGCCCTGGTAGCGGGAGAATTAGGGCAGTTCTTC.

The chain joins TRBV7-9 to TRBJ1-2; D is uncertain. V gave up 5 bases and J gave up 3 bases, with 19 bases separating them. Germline V gene data show CDR1 as SEHNR and CDR2 as FQNEAQ (reference sequence). CDR3 length: 16 residues. CDR3 sequence reads: CASSPPSGGLDYGYTF. CDR3 bases: TGTGCCAGCAGCCCCCCATCGGGCGGGTTGGACTATGGCTACACCTTC.

As concerns this clone: Other DNA sequences of this sample code for an identical CDR3. The chain employs TRBV5-6 and TRBJ2-7, with a possible D match to TRBD2 (6 bases). This CDR3 comprises 14 residues. Germline loops: CDR1 SGHDT, CDR2 YYEEEE. V was shortened by 0 bases and J by 2 bases, with 9 bases between the two germline ends. CDR3 in amino acids: CASSLGGRPYEQYF. CDR3 DNA: TGTGCCAGCAGCTTGGGAGGGAGGCCCTACGAGCAGTACTTC.

This clone was observed a handful of times. This sequence joins TRBV5-1 and TRBJ2-7; D is ambiguous. The V gene's germline CDR1 is SGHRS and CDR2 YFSETQ. CDR3 size: 11 residues. The V end was cut by 4 bases, the J end by 0 bases, with 2 bases between. The CDR3, as DNA: TGCGCCAGCAGCCGCTCCTACGAGCAGTACTTC. Protein sequence: CASSRSYEQYF.

This chain uses TRBV19 with TRBJ1-5; 9 bases fit TRBD1. V shed 5 bases, J shed 4 bases, and the junction held 9 bases outside the gene matches. The CDR3 is made up of 16 amino acids. Germline lookup yields CDR1 LNHDA and CDR2 SQIVND (reference sequence). In DNA, the CDR3 is TGTGCCAGTAGTCACAATCCGGGACAGGGTAATCAGCCCCAGCATTTT. Its protein product is CASSHNPGQGNQPQHF. The whole variable domain, remainder taken from reference TRBV19 and TRBJ1-5, is DGGITQSPKYLFRKEGQNVTLSCEQNLNHDAMYWYRQDPGQGLRLIYYSQIVNDFQKGDIAEGYSVSREKKESFPLTVTSAQKNPTAFYLCASSHNPGQGNQPQHFGDGTRLSIL.

The J gene is TRBJ2-1, the V gene TRBV28; 14 nucleotides line up with TRBD2. V was clipped by 6 bases and J by 5 bases; unmatched bases: 12. This CDR3 has 18 amino acids. Germline CDR1 MDHEN, CDR2 SYDVKM. The CDR3 sequence: CASSRLAGGPKCHNEQFF. The CDR3 DNA reads as TGTGCCAGCAGCAGACTAGCGGGAGGGCCCAAATGTCACAATGAGCAGTTCTTC.

The chain couples TRBV11-3 to TRBJ2-1; D is possibly TRBD1 (6 bases). Germline loops: CDR1 SGHNT, CDR2 YENEEA. Trimming pared 0 bases from V and 2 bases from J, leaving 11 bases between. The CDR3 is 16 amino acids. CDR3 residues: CASSLDGGGTYNEQFF. The CDR3 DNA reads as TGTGCCAGCAGCTTAGATGGGGGCGGCACCTACAATGAGCAGTTCTTC. Based on the CDR3 plus reference TRBV11-3 and TRBJ2-1, the full variable domain is EAGVVQSPRYKIIEKKQPVAFWCNPISGHNTLYWYLQNLGQGPELLIRYENEEAVDDSQLPKDRFSAERLKGVDSTLKIQPAELGDSAVYLCASSLDGGGTYNEQFFGPGTRLTVL.

The gene calls are TRBV18 and TRBJ2-7; the D gene is possibly TRBD1 (6 bases). Trimming shortened V by 3 bases and J by 0 bases, and 12 bases separated the two germline ends. CDR1 KGHSH and CDR2 LQKENI come from the germline V gene. CDR3 length: 15 residues. In nucleotides, the CDR3 is TGTGCCAGCTCACCGTCCGACAGGTCCTCCTACGAGCAGTACTTC. This gives the protein CASSPSDRSSYEQYF.

V and J are TRBV15 and TRBJ1-1; D is possibly TRBD1 (6 bases). The V gene lost 5 bases and the J gene lost 4 bases, with 14 bases spanning the gap. The CDR3 extends over 14 amino acids. From germline, CDR1 is LNHNV and CDR2 YYDKDF (reference sequence). CDR3 sequence (DNA): TGTGCCACCAGCCCAGCGGGACAAACCACTGAAGCTTTCTTT. Protein: CATSPAGQTTEAFF.

This sequence joins TRBV19 and TRBJ2-4, with 8 bases identical to TRBD1. The CDR3 loop spans 16 amino acids. The J segment lost 4 bases and the V segment lost 4 bases, leaving 9 bases of the junction unmatched. The germline gives CDR1 LNHDA, CDR2 SQIVND (reference sequence). CDR3 in amino acids: CASSKGSQGAKNIQYF. The CDR3 nucleotides are TGTGCCAGTAGTAAGGGGAGCCAGGGGGCAAAAAACATTCAGTACTTC.

This clone was observed once. The V and J genes are TRBV15 and TRBJ1-2, with TRBD1 matching over 9 bases. The CDR3 is 15 amino acids. Germline assignment: CDR1 LNHNV and CDR2 YYDKDF (reference sequence). J was trimmed by 7 bases and V by 3 bases; bases with no gene match: 9. The CDR3 protein is CATSSGRDRACGYTF. In DNA, the CDR3 is TGTGCCACCAGCAGCGGCCGGGACAGGGCCTGTGGCTACACCTTC.

The V gene is TRBV7-9, the J gene TRBJ1-3, with 7 bases that match TRBD1. The CDR3 is 15 amino acids. Germline V CDR1 and CDR2: SEHNR, FQNEAQ (reference sequence). V gave up 4 bases and J gave up 4 bases; unmatched junction bases: 7. The chain's CDR3 is CASSSRGVLGNTIYF. The CDR3 DNA follows: TGTGCCAGCAGCTCCAGGGGGGTTTTGGGAAACACCATATATTTT.

The J gene is TRBJ2-1, the V gene TRBV5-5; unclear D gene. Deletions cut 0 bases from V and 0 bases from J, with 7 bases between. Germline V gives CDR1 SGHKS, CDR2 YYEKEE (reference sequence). The CDR3 has 15 residues. CDR3 DNA: TGTGCCAGCAGCTTGGGCCTAAGCTCCTACAATGAGCAGTTCTTC. Translation gives CASSLGLSSYNEQFF. Using reference TRBV5-5 and TRBJ2-1 for the parts outside the CDR3, the full variable domain is DAGVTQSPTHLIKTRGQQVTLRCSPISGHKSVSWYQQVLGQGPQFIFQYYEKEERGRGNFPDRFSARQFPNYSSELNVNALLLGDSALYLCASSLGLSSYNEQFFGPGTRLTVL.

This chain connects TRBV4-1 to TRBJ1-1; the match to TRBD1 covers 7 bases. The CDR3 is 16 amino acids. The germline CDR1 and CDR2 sequences are MGHRA and YSYEKL. J lost 0 bases, V lost 0 bases, and 4 bases had no gene match. CDR3 in DNA: TGCGCCAGCAGCCAAGAACAGGGGATGTTGAACACTGAAGCTTTCTTT. Translation: CASSQEQGMLNTEAFF.